Each of the 20 T cell receptor beta chains below was sequenced from the same sample in a study of response to subunit inactivated influenza vaccine. Via MiXCR, TCRdb re-called the RT-PCR reads, giving one row per CDR3 protein. The table records hundreds of thousands of distinct CDR3 sequences, around 14% of them present only once. The input for sequencing was PBMCs from blood, taken 11 to 12 days after vaccination. Receptors were obtained from a man aged 45-65 years who received an inactivated influenza vaccine.

This chain connects TRBV28 to TRBJ2-1, with 9 bases matching TRBD2. Trimming took 6 bases from V and 0 from J; bases not matched to a gene: 3. The CDR3 is made up of 15 amino acids. Germline loops: CDR1 MDHEN, CDR2 SYDVKM. This CDR3 reads CASRSSGGSYNEQFF. The CDR3 nucleotides are TGTGCCAGCAGGAGTAGCGGGGGCTCCTACAATGAGCAGTTCTTC.

This clonotype was picked up a small number of times. CDR3 nucleotide sequence: TGTGCCACCAGCAGGGCCTCCGGACGTTGGGGCCGATATAATTCACCCCTCCACTTT. Its protein product is CATSRASGRWGRYNSPLHF. The chain recombines TRBV15 with TRBJ1-6; D is perhaps TRBD1 (5 bases). V was clipped by 3 bases and J by 4 bases, with 22 bases between them. From germline, CDR1 is LNHNV and CDR2 YYDKDF (reference sequence). The CDR3 totals 19 residues.

CDR3 region: CASSLEGLAGVVQFF. CDR3 sequence (DNA): TGTGCCAGCAGCTTAGAGGGACTAGCGGGCGTGGTGCAGTTCTTC. This chain connects TRBV7-2 to TRBJ2-1; 12 bases align to TRBD2. With V trimmed by 1 base and J by 12 bases, 7 bases remained unmatched. From germline, CDR1 is SGHTA and CDR2 FQGNSA. The CDR3 is 15 residues long.

This chain connects TRBV9 to TRBJ2-3; 8 nucleotides line up with TRBD1. Losses at the gene ends were 0 bases for V and 5 bases for J; bases not matched to a gene: 11. Per germline, CDR1 SGDLS and CDR2 YYNGEE. This CDR3 is 17 amino acids long. CDR3 protein: CASSVGSWTGSRDTQYF. CDR3 DNA sequence: TGTGCCAGCAGCGTAGGTTCCTGGACAGGGTCACGAGATACGCAGTATTTT.

In this sample, this clonotype turned up a few times. The rearrangement joins TRBV7-8 to TRBJ1-1; D uncertain. V was cut by 3 bases and J by 0 bases, with 11 bases left in between. This CDR3 has 15 amino acids. From germline, CDR1 is SGHVS and CDR2 FQNEAQ. CDR3 protein: CASSLDPVVNTEAFF. CDR3 DNA: TGTGCCAGCAGCTTGGATCCGGTTGTGAACACTGAAGCTTTCTTT.

The gene calls are TRBV7-2 and TRBJ2-3; TRBD2 is a possible D gene (6 bases). The CDR3 loop spans 14 amino acids. Germline assignment: CDR1 SGHTA and CDR2 FQGNSA. V was pared by 4 bases and J by 2 bases, with 10 bases between. CDR3 sequence reads: CASSSRGYTDTQYF. CDR3 sequence (DNA): TGTGCCAGCAGCTCACGGGGGTACACAGATACGCAGTATTTT. The complete variable domain, with remaining parts taken from reference TRBV7-2 and TRBJ2-3, reads GAGVSQSPSNKVTEKGKDVELRCDPISGHTALYWYRQSLGQGLEFLIYFQGNSAPDKSGLPSDRFSAERTGGSVSTLTIQRTQQEDSAVYLCASSSRGYTDTQYFGPGTRLTVL.

The CDR3 sequence: CSASLATYNEQFF. In nucleotides, the CDR3 is TGCAGTGCTAGTCTAGCTACCTACAATGAGCAGTTCTTC. V gene TRBV20-1 combines with J gene TRBJ2-1; tentatively, D is TRBD2 (5 bases). CDR1 is DFQATT and CDR2 is SNEGSKA in the germline V gene (reference sequence). The V end lost 3 bases, the J end lost 2 bases, and 8 bases lay between the germline ends. The CDR3 has 13 amino acids.

This rearrangement joins TRBV5-5 to TRBJ2-5; D is undetermined. Germline assignment: CDR1 SGHKS and CDR2 YYEKEE (reference sequence). CDR3 length: 13 amino acids. V was cut by 7 bases and J by 4 bases, with 14 bases left in between. The chain's CDR3 is CASCYVFSETQYF. The CDR3 region has the DNA TGTGCCAGCTGCTACGTCTTCTCAGAGACCCAGTACTTC.

This clonotype was recorded once. The chain combines TRBV5-1 with TRBJ2-2; 7 bases fit TRBD1. The CDR3 extends over 13 amino acids. Germline lookup yields CDR1 SGHRS and CDR2 YFSETQ. After removal of 3 bases from V and 6 bases from J, the junction contained 2 bases not matched to a gene. The CDR3 nucleotides read TGCGCCAGCAGCTGGCAGGGGGCCGGGGAGCTGTTTTTT. Translated, it gives CASSWQGAGELFF.

A few counts support this clonotype. The chain joins TRBV6-1 to TRBJ1-2; possibly TRBD1 for D (6 bases). Trimming removed 4 bases at V and 1 base at J, with 13 bases between. This CDR3 is built from 15 residues. Germline V gives CDR1 MNHNS, CDR2 SASEGT. DNA for the CDR3: TGTGCCAGCAGTGTTGGTCGGGGGCGTAACTATGGCTACACCTTC. Its translation: CASSVGRGRNYGYTF.

The CDR3 loop reads CASSLEQVPSGNTIYF. The CDR3 bases are TGCGCCAGCAGCTTGGAGCAGGTCCCCTCTGGAAACACCATATATTTT. The chain carries TRBV5-1 and TRBJ1-3; D remains ambiguous. CDR3 length: 16 amino acids. The germline gives CDR1 SGHRS, CDR2 YFSETQ. V lost 0 bases, J lost 0 bases, and 10 bases lay in between.

This clonotype was observed a few times. The chain combines TRBV25-1 with TRBJ2-5; no firm D call. The CDR3 has 14 residues. Trimming left V 8 bases short and J 6 bases short, with 19 bases between. Looked up from germline, CDR1 is MGHDK and CDR2 is SYGVNS. CDR3 sequence: CASGTLGGFQTQYF. The CDR3, as DNA: TGTGCCAGCGGAACCCTGGGCGGCTTTCAGACCCAGTACTTC.

The chain uses TRBV20-1 and TRBJ2-1; D possibly corresponds to TRBD1 (5 bases). The CDR3 spans 11 residues. Between the trimmed V and J ends, which lost 2 bases and 6 bases, there was a span of 5 bases. Germline CDR1 reads DFQATT; CDR2 reads SNEGSKA (reference sequence). Here the CDR3 DNA reads TGCAGTGCTAGACAGGGCAATGAGCAGTTCTTC. Protein product: CSARQGNEQFF.

This clonotype was seen a few times. CDR3 bases: TGCAGTGCTAGAGGGATCTTTAGCGGGGGGAGCACAGATACGCAGTATTTT. It specifies CSARGIFSGGSTDTQYF. V and J are TRBV20-1 and TRBJ2-3; 10 positions agree with TRBD2. The V gene end was trimmed by 1 base and the J gene end by 0 bases; junction bases not matched to a gene: 7. The V gene's germline CDR1 is DFQATT and CDR2 SNEGSKA (reference sequence). The CDR3 is 17 amino acids.

At least ten counts were recorded for this clonotype. The chain couples TRBV12-3 or TRBV12-4 to TRBJ1-2; D is ambiguous. Trimming cost V 6 bases and J 4 bases, with 15 bases left between them. The length of the CDR3 is 14 residues. This CDR3 is CASSPFGTSYGYTF. The CDR3 DNA reads TGTGCCAGCAGCCCCTTTGGCACGAGCTATGGCTACACCTTC.

The V gene is TRBV5-6, the J gene TRBJ1-5, with a weak D call TRBD1 (6 bases). Germline CDR1 reads SGHDT; CDR2 reads YYEEEE. The CDR3 consists of 16 residues. With 2 bases removed from V and 3 bases from J, the gap between germline ends came to 15 bases. CDR3 sequence: CASSFYAGAPNQPQHF. The CDR3 region has the DNA TGTGCCAGCAGCTTTTATGCAGGGGCCCCCAATCAGCCCCAGCATTTT.

J is TRBJ2-4 and V is TRBV7-2; D uncertain. The germline V gene encodes CDR1 SGHTA and CDR2 FQGNSA. V was trimmed by 2 bases and J by 8 bases, leaving 13 bases between them. There are 14 residues in the CDR3. CDR3 nucleotides: TGTGCCAGCAGCTTAAGGAAGGGTCAGGACATTCAGTACTTC. It is translated as CASSLRKGQDIQYF.

The chain joins TRBV20-1 to TRBJ1-1; 7 bases line up with TRBD1. The CDR3 has 14 residues. The V and J ends lost 4 bases and 7 bases, in that order; junction bases with no gene match: 12. CDR1 is DFQATT, CDR2 SNEGSKA, per germline (reference sequence). CDR3 in DNA: TGCAGTGCTACGGGAACAGGGGCCGCGGGTGAAGCTTTCTTT. The encoded protein is CSATGTGAAGEAFF.

This chain connects TRBV11-2 to TRBJ2-5, with TRBD2 identical over 9 bases. Germline V lookup: CDR1 SGHAT, CDR2 FQNNGV. The length of the CDR3 is 15 residues. Unmatched junction bases numbered 6, after V lost 2 bases and J lost 5 bases. CDR3 DNA sequence: TGTGCCAGCAGCTTAACCGGCGGGGGGGGGGAGACCCAGTACTTC. It yields the protein CASSLTGGGGETQYF.

There are a few counts of this clonotype. The V and J genes are TRBV12-3 or TRBV12-4 and TRBJ2-5, with a tentative D call TRBD2 (5 bases). V was shortened by 4 bases and J by 7 bases, with 13 bases between the two germline ends. The CDR3 extends over 13 amino acids. The CDR3 spells CASSSTGVGTQYF. In DNA, the CDR3 is TGTGCCAGCAGTTCCACCGGGGTTGGGACCCAGTACTTC.